The sequence of this T cell receptor beta chain was determined in a study of shared clonotypes between healthy human individuals. Trimming shortened V by 5 bases and J by 14 bases, and 24 bases separated the two germline ends. Germline V gene data show CDR1 as SEHNR and CDR2 as FQNEAQ (reference sequence). This CDR3 comprises 15 residues. Note on this clone: Its antigen is unidentified.

Sequencing was at deep level. The sorted-subset replicate PCRs were given 150 to 200 ng DNA, which is about 29,000 T cell genomes. Assay used: immunoSEQ multiplex PCR; TCRdb lists only in-frame clones, some missing. Of 2.3 million or so clones in the sample, more than 85% were seen once. Study-wide results and caveats: Investigators collected only blood, and repertoires in tissues likely differ.

The specimen sequenced was naive CD4+ T cells from PBMCs. Described subset: CD45RA+ positively selected. This clonotype was sampled from a man aged 18 to 30 in good health. Some clones in this sample may be carry-over from other donors' samples. J is TRBJ1-4 and V is TRBV7-9; perhaps TRBD1 as D (6 bases). DNA of the CDR3: TGTGCCAGCAGCCCCCCGGGGGGGGCGGGAGCTGAGCTGTTTTTT. It codes for CASSPPGGAGAELFF.